The rows below give T cell receptor beta chains drawn from one sample of a study of blood T cell repertoires in COVID-19. Profiled with immunoSEQ multiplex PCR; TCRdb holds only in-frame clones, not every one. The repertoire includes approximately 220,000 clones, about nine tenths of them detected once, and roughly 2% sits in the top ten. The sample was peripheral blood. The receptor set was obtained from a woman in her 50s with acute or convalescent COVID-19. CDR3s leave out the opening cysteine and the closing phenylalanine or tryptophan.

j_gene	v_gene	CDR3aa
TRBJ2-3	TRBV6-5	ASTSAHRATDTQY
TRBJ2-1	TRBV6-5	ASSYYRGSSYNEQF
TRBJ2-6	TRBV2	ASSYRKGTGANVLT
TRBJ1-2	TRBV21-1	ASIRGVVGEDYGYT
TRBJ1-5	TRBV6-1	ASSYGENNQPQH
TRBJ1-2	TRBV9	ASSVDPDREAYGYT
TRBJ2-5	TRBV15	ATSTQQGAWETQY
TRBJ2-2	TRBV27	ASTSSGGFPGELF
TRBJ1-1	TRBV5-4	ASSRGGANTEAF
TRBJ1-1	TRBV4-3	ASSPGVNTEAF
TRBJ2-1	TRBV7-2	ASTPSIPPRGNEQF
TRBJ1-1	TRBV7-8	ASSLISSGQVGNTEAF
TRBJ2-7	TRBV10-1	ASSEDSIEQY
TRBJ2-5	TRBV3-1/TRBV3-2	ASLRRQGETQY
TRBJ2-2	TRBV7-2	ASSLVGLDTGELF
TRBJ1-2	TRBV30	AWSLRTDGYT
TRBJ2-3	TRBV5-4	ASSPPERGPRTDTQY
TRBJ2-1	TRBV10-1	ASSASGMGNEQF
TRBJ2-7	TRBV6-5	ASSYSVTGFAYEQY
TRBJ2-7	TRBV7-9	ASTPSISYEQY
TRBJ2-1	TRBV6-6	ASSSGGGTGGNEQF
TRBJ2-1	TRBV5-1	ASSSSRPTEQF
TRBJ1-2	TRBV6-5	ASSYSETGGGGYT
TRBJ1-6	TRBV6-5	ASDRTGNNSPLH
TRBJ2-1	TRBV11-3	ASSLRGGAYNEQF
TRBJ2-3	TRBV4-1	ASSQGAGYTQY
TRBJ2-5	TRBV18	ASSRRGVQETQY
TRBJ2-3	TRBV7-3	ASSADWPDTQY
TRBJ1-1	TRBV7-2	ASSSGHHYGGIKAF
TRBJ2-2	TRBV3-1/TRBV3-2	ASSQGQINTGELF
TRBJ2-6	TRBV7-2	ASSLAPPTGVAGANVLT
TRBJ2-5	TRBV4-1	ASSQLWAGGLGETQY
TRBJ2-5	TRBV7-2	ASSTRLGQETQY
TRBJ1-2	TRBV5-1	ASSVSGVSYGYT
TRBJ2-1	TRBV19	ASSSRQPKNEQF
TRBJ2-2	TRBV7-9	ASSIRYSTGGPLRELF
TRBJ1-1	TRBV27	ASKISGTLNTEAF
TRBJ2-7	TRBV7-8	ASSRTGSLSYEQY
TRBJ2-3	TRBV7-2	ASSDGTGTDTQY
TRBJ1-1	TRBV19	ASSPITGLPEAF
TRBJ2-1	TRBV11-2	ASSDLAGGPSKPF